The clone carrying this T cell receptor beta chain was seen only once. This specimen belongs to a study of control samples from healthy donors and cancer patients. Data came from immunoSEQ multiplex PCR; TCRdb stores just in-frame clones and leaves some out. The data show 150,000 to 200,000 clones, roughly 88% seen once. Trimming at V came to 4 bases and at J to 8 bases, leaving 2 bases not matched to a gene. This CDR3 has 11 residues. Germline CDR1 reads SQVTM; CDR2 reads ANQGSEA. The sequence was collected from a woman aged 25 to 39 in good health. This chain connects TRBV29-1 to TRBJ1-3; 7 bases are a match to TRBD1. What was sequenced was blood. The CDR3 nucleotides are TGCAGCGTTGGACAGGGAGACACCATATATTTT. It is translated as CSVGQGDTIYF.